These 23 T cell receptor beta chains were sequenced from one sample in a study of T cell changes during pregnancy in multiple sclerosis. Method: immunoSEQ multiplex PCR; TCRdb's copy keeps in-frame clones and lacks some. The table has 60,000 to 70,000 clones, roughly 89% seen once. The sample was peripheral blood, taken in the third trimester of pregnancy. The origin of the receptors is a female donor in good health, enrolled as a control in a pregnancy study.

This sequence joins TRBV5-1 and TRBJ2-5; 15 positions agree with TRBD2. Germline CDR1 SGHRS, CDR2 YFSETQ. There are 18 residues in the CDR3. The junction had 7 bases not matched to a gene; V was cut back by 3 bases and J by 1 base. The CDR3 nucleotides read TGCGCCAGCAGCTGGGGACTAGCGGGGGGCCCGCTCCAAGAGACCCAGTACTTC. Translation gives CASSWGLAGGPLQETQYF.

The chain recombines TRBV19 with TRBJ2-6; D perhaps matches TRBD2 (7 bases). The CDR3 loop spans 17 amino acids. V lost 5 bases and J 2 bases, leaving 16 bases between the germline ends. The V gene's germline CDR1 is LNHDA and CDR2 SQIVND (reference sequence). CDR3 in DNA: TGTGCCAGTAGTCCGGGGGGCGGGGTAGCTGGGGCCAACGTCCTGACTTTC. Translated, it gives CASSPGGGVAGANVLTF.

This chain links TRBV7-9 with TRBJ2-1; the D gene is possibly TRBD1 (5 bases). From germline, CDR1 is SEHNR and CDR2 FQNEAQ (reference sequence). Trimming took off 5 bases at V and 13 bases at J, with 15 bases between the two ends. This CDR3 spans 12 amino acids. The CDR3 bases are TGTGCCAGCAGCGCCGACAGACCATCCCAGTTCTTC. It encodes CASSADRPSQFF.

The chain recombines TRBV4-2 with TRBJ2-5; a weak D match, TRBD2 (7 bases). The germline CDR1 and CDR2 sequences are LGHNA and YNFKEQ. V lost 0 bases, J lost 5 bases, and 16 bases lay in between. The length of the CDR3 is 16 residues. The CDR3 is CASSQDIGAGAETQYF. The CDR3 coding sequence is TGTGCCAGCAGCCAAGATATAGGGGCGGGGGCGGAGACCCAGTACTTC.

The genes are TRBV15 and TRBJ1-6; the D is unclear. The CDR3 is 13 amino acids. From germline, CDR1 is LNHNV and CDR2 YYDKDF (reference sequence). V lost 0 bases and J lost 9, with 6 bases in between. The CDR3 DNA reads TGTGCCACCAGCAGAGATCGAGCTTCACCCCTCCACTTT. As protein: CATSRDRASPLHF.

CDR3 loop: CASSQDQAGPGETQYF. CDR3 bases: TGCGCCAGCAGCCAAGATCAGGCAGGCCCAGGGGAGACCCAGTACTTC. The rearrangement uses TRBV4-3 and TRBJ2-5; D is possibly TRBD1 (5 bases). The CDR3 extends over 16 amino acids. Germline CDR1 LGHNA, CDR2 YSLEER. Trimming left V 0 bases short and J 5 bases short, with 16 bases between.

The CDR3 sequence is CSVPVTDTQYF. As DNA, the CDR3 is TGCAGCGTTCCCGTGACAGATACGCAGTATTTT. This chain connects TRBV29-1 to TRBJ2-3; no clear D. In germline, CDR1 is SQVTM, CDR2 ANQGSEA. The CDR3 is 11 amino acids. V was clipped by 5 bases and J by 3 bases, with 6 bases between them.

The CDR3, as DNA: TGTGCCAGCAGTTTTACAGGGGGCTTCACAGATACGCAGTATTTT. It encodes CASSFTGGFTDTQYF. The V gene is TRBV6-5, the J gene TRBJ2-3; 9 nucleotides agree with TRBD1. CDR3 size: 15 residues. With 4 bases clipped from V and 2 bases from J, the junction kept 4 bases outside the gene matches. Looked up from germline, CDR1 is MNHEY and CDR2 is SVGAGI.

The chain uses TRBV5-1 and TRBJ1-1; tentative D call: TRBD1 (6 bases). CDR1 SGHRS and CDR2 YFSETQ come from the germline V gene. V lost 0 bases and J 4 bases, leaving 16 bases between the germline ends. There are 16 residues in the CDR3. In nucleotides, the CDR3 is TGCGCCAGCAGCTTGGCAGGACAGCCCTGGGGCACTGAAGCTTTCTTT. Amino acid sequence: CASSLAGQPWGTEAFF.

This chain connects TRBV30 to TRBJ1-2; a weak D match, TRBD1 (6 bases). Trimming cost V 7 bases and J 7 bases, with 22 bases left between them. The CDR3 is made up of 14 amino acids. Per the germline V gene, CDR1 is GTSNPN and CDR2 is SVGIG (reference sequence). CDR3 sequence: CASRGPGRGTGYTF. The DNA of the CDR3 is TGTGCCTCAAGAGGCCCGGGGAGGGGGACTGGCTACACCTTC.

The rearrangement links TRBV4-3 to TRBJ2-5; TRBD2 is a possible D gene (5 bases). This CDR3 is built from 14 residues. V lost 4 bases and J 2 bases, leaving 11 bases between the germline ends. Germline V CDR1 and CDR2: LGHNA, YSLEER. The CDR3, as DNA: TGCGCCAGCAGCCCCGAGGGCGGGCAAGAGACCCAGTACTTC. This gives the protein CASSPEGGQETQYF.

V and J are TRBV4-3 and TRBJ1-3; D is perhaps TRBD1 (5 bases). Trimming pared 8 bases from V and 6 bases from J, leaving 20 bases between. This CDR3 is 15 amino acids long. Germline V gives CDR1 LGHNA, CDR2 YSLEER. This CDR3 is CASSQAGGTVNTIYF. The DNA for the CDR3 is TGCGCCAGCTCTCAGGCAGGAGGGACCGTAAACACCATATATTTT.

The chain links TRBV15 to TRBJ2-5; the D is unclear. V lost 1 base and J 6 bases, leaving 3 bases between the germline ends. The CDR3 has 11 amino acids. Per the germline V gene, CDR1 is LNHNV and CDR2 is YYDKDF (reference sequence). The CDR3 protein is CATSRGQTQYF. In nucleotides, the CDR3 is TGTGCCACCAGCAGAGGGCAGACCCAGTACTTC.

The CDR3 is CASSLAETGIFYEQYF. In DNA form, the CDR3 reads TGTGCCAGCAGCTTAGCGGAGACAGGGATCTTTTACGAGCAGTACTTC. The genes are TRBV7-6 and TRBJ2-7; 7 bases line up with TRBD1. From germline, CDR1 is SGHVS and CDR2 FNYEAQ. J was trimmed by 4 bases and V by 0 bases; bases with no gene match: 9. The CDR3 consists of 16 residues.

This chain links TRBV5-4 with TRBJ2-1; 7 bases map to TRBD1. Per the germline V gene, CDR1 is SGHNT and CDR2 is YYREEE (reference sequence). J lost 7 bases, V lost 4 bases, and 8 bases had no gene match. The CDR3 totals 14 residues. CDR3 DNA sequence: TGTGCCAGCAGCCCCGGGACAGCCATAAATGAGCAGTTCTTC. This translates into CASSPGTAINEQFF.

The J gene is TRBJ2-3, the V gene TRBV5-1; D might be TRBD2 (7 bases). V lost 6 bases and J 6 bases, leaving 11 bases between the germline ends. Germline-derived CDR1 and CDR2 are SGHRS and YFSETQ. The CDR3 contains 12 residues. The DNA of the CDR3 is TGCGCCAGCAAGGAGGGGGGGGATACGCAGTATTTT. Its translation: CASKEGGDTQYF.

The chain combines TRBV6-5 with TRBJ1-1; TRBD1 agrees at 7 bases. CDR1 is MNHEY, CDR2 SVGAGI, per germline. V lost 6 bases and J lost 1; bases outside the gene matches: 8. The CDR3 is 15 residues long. The CDR3 spells CASRHRGSTNTEAFF. For the CDR3, the DNA is TGTGCCAGCAGACACAGGGGAAGTACGAACACTGAAGCTTTCTTT.

V and J are TRBV7-2 and TRBJ2-3; 7 positions agree with TRBD2. Per germline, CDR1 SGHTA and CDR2 FQGNSA. This CDR3 has 12 residues. Germline trimming cut 5 bases from V and 5 bases from J; bases unmatched to any gene: 1. Here the CDR3 DNA reads TGTGCCAGCAGCCGCGGGGGAGATACGCAGTATTTT. Its protein is CASSRGGDTQYF.

The rearrangement joins TRBV4-3 to TRBJ2-3, with D perhaps matching TRBD2 (6 bases). CDR1 LGHNA and CDR2 YSLEER come from the germline V gene. Trimming left V 0 bases short and J 2 bases short, with 21 bases between. CDR3 length: 19 amino acids. The CDR3 DNA reads TGCGCCAGCAGCCAAGATGGGGGGTTCGGGCTATCGCACACAGATACGCAGTATTTT. Translation: CASSQDGGFGLSHTDTQYF.

The chain couples TRBV7-2 to TRBJ1-1; D unclear. From germline, CDR1 is SGHTA and CDR2 FQGNSA. The length of the CDR3 is 12 residues. Trimming took off 3 bases at V and 8 bases at J, with 10 bases between the two ends. CDR3 region: CASSLRSLEAFF. The CDR3 DNA follows: TGTGCCAGCAGCTTGCGGTCCCTGGAAGCTTTCTTT.

The chain has TRBV7-9 and TRBJ2-5; 12 bases fit TRBD2. This CDR3 has 15 amino acids. Germline V lookup: CDR1 SEHNR, CDR2 FQNEAQ (reference sequence). V trimming: 1 base; J trimming: 4 bases; junction bases outside the gene matches: 1. The DNA of the CDR3 is TGTGCCAGCAGCTTAGTGGGACTAGCGGGAGAGACCCAGTACTTC. This codes for CASSLVGLAGETQYF.

The chain employs TRBV4-1 and TRBJ1-5; 7 nucleotides match TRBD1. The germline CDR1 and CDR2 sequences are MGHRA and YSYEKL. The CDR3 is made up of 15 amino acids. The V segment lost 1 base and the J segment 7 bases; nucleotides outside the gene matches: 7. The CDR3 spells CASSQARGRGQPQHF. DNA of the CDR3: TGCGCCAGCAGCCAAGCAAGGGGGCGAGGACAGCCCCAGCATTTT.

The V and J genes are TRBV4-1 and TRBJ1-4; TRBD1 might be the D (5 bases). Germline CDR1 reads MGHRA; CDR2 reads YSYEKL. With 6 bases removed from V and 7 bases from J, the gap between germline ends came to 18 bases. The CDR3 is 15 amino acids. CDR3 DNA: TGCGCCAGCAGGGACGGGGCGGGGGGTGGTGAAAAACTGTTTTTT. Translation: CASRDGAGGGEKLFF.